This T cell receptor (beta chain) was sequenced in a study of T cells in Graves' hyperthyroidism and ophthalmopathy. Broader study findings: Blood also showed most of the thyroid clonotypes that were expanded above 0.001. Through a model of 13 V-J features, ophthalmopathy was separated from stable hyperthyroidism. A median roughly 6.6 months before onset, the model predicted ophthalmopathy.

Exclusions: uncontrolled infection, other autoimmune disease, pregnancy, lactation. About this clonotype: No antigen is known for it.

The TCR beta CDR3 regions underwent amplification using RNA transcripts as the source. First-round RT-PCR targeting the TCR CDR3 was performed with the HTBI primer set. TCRdb passed the multiplex PCR reads through MiXCR, listing each CDR3 protein once. The sample carries 500,000 to 650,000 distinct CDR3 sequences, 46% recorded once. This CDR3 has 13 amino acids. Trimming took off 4 bases at V and 3 bases at J, with 10 bases between the two ends. Germline assignment: CDR1 SQVTM and CDR2 ANQGSEA. The receptor was isolated from an adult woman with Graves' disease, either hyperthyroidism or ophthalmopathy (not recorded which). V gene TRBV29-1 combines with J gene TRBJ1-5, with a tentative D call TRBD1 (6 bases). The source material was peripheral blood or thyroid tissue (not recorded which). The CDR3 DNA is TGCAGCGTTGCCGGGGACACCAATCAGCCCCAGCATTTT. It codes for CSVAGDTNQPQHF.